Listed here are 9 T cell receptor beta chains from one sample, sequenced in a study of T cells in Graves' hyperthyroidism and ophthalmopathy. Template material for amplifying TCR beta CDR3 regions consisted of RNA transcripts. A set of HTBI primers served as the primers for a first-round RT-PCR of the TCR CDR3. TCRdb reprocessed the multiplex PCR reads via MiXCR and lists one record per CDR3 protein. The repertoire holds 690,000 or so distinct CDR3 sequences, under 20% seen once, with over 15% in the top ten. Source material: blood. The receptor source for this set is a woman aged 45-65 years with Graves' hyperthyroidism that later progressed to Graves' ophthalmopathy.

The chain combines TRBV30 with TRBJ2-3; the match to TRBD2 covers 10 bases. Losses at the gene ends were 0 bases for V and 3 bases for J; bases not matched to a gene: 0. CDR3 size: 14 residues. Germline CDR1 reads GTSNPN; CDR2 reads SVGIG (reference sequence). In DNA form, the CDR3 reads TGTGCCTGGAGTGTAGCGGGGGGGACAGATACGCAGTATTTT. Encoded protein: CAWSVAGGTDTQYF.

This clonotype was seen repeatedly, ten times or more. The chain is built from TRBV27 and TRBJ2-7; TRBD2 aligns across 10 bases. CDR1 and CDR2 (germline): MNHEY, SMNVEV (reference sequence). V gave up 6 bases and J gave up 6 bases; unmatched junction bases: 17. The CDR3 is made up of 17 amino acids. The DNA for the CDR3 is TGTGCCAGCAGACCGAATAGACCGGGACTAGCGTCTCGCGAGCAGTACTTC. Amino acids: CASRPNRPGLASREQYF.

The rearrangement uses TRBV12-3 or TRBV12-4 and TRBJ2-2; D possibly corresponds to TRBD2 (6 bases). This CDR3 is built from 15 residues. Deletions cut 8 bases from V and 5 bases from J, with 18 bases between. As DNA, the CDR3 is TGTGCCAGCCGACTTACGGCAGGGAGGACCGGGGAGCTGTTTTTT. This gives the protein CASRLTAGRTGELFF.

The V and J genes are TRBV24-1 and TRBJ2-2; no firm D call. Germline CDR1 and CDR2: KGHDR and SFDVKD. V was clipped by 7 bases and J by 5 bases, with 10 bases between them. This CDR3 comprises 13 residues. The CDR3 region is CATRDAGTGELFF. CDR3 in DNA: TGTGCCACCAGGGACGCCGGAACCGGGGAGCTGTTTTTT.

The table lists this clonotype with many counts. The CDR3 region is CASSLGQTRPNTEAFF. The CDR3 bases are TGCGCCAGCAGCTTGGGACAGACAAGGCCGAACACTGAAGCTTTCTTT. The chain links TRBV5-1 to TRBJ1-1, with D possibly TRBD1 on 5 matching bases. Per germline, CDR1 SGHRS and CDR2 YFSETQ. Trimming took 0 bases from V and 1 from J, leaving 13 bases between them. This CDR3 contains 16 residues.

V usage is TRBV19 and J usage is TRBJ1-6; D remains ambiguous. The V end lost 2 bases, the J end lost 9 bases, and 20 bases lay between the germline ends. CDR3 length: 17 amino acids. The germline V gene encodes CDR1 LNHDA and CDR2 SQIVND (reference sequence). As DNA, the CDR3 is TGTGCCAGTAGTATACGCCGAGCTACGGAGGATGGTTCACCCCTCCACTTT. This gives the protein CASSIRRATEDGSPLHF.

This clonotype was seen ten or more times. The chain employs TRBV15 and TRBJ1-1; 8 positions match TRBD1. The CDR3 has 15 amino acids. Germline trimming cut 0 bases from V and 0 bases from J; bases unmatched to any gene: 0. Germline lookup yields CDR1 LNHNV and CDR2 YYDKDF (reference sequence). This CDR3 reads CATSRDRGLNTEAFF. CDR3 bases: TGTGCCACCAGCAGAGACAGGGGGCTGAACACTGAAGCTTTCTTT.

This clonotype has ten or more counts. The chain carries TRBV20-1 and TRBJ2-3, with TRBD1 identical over 7 bases. The trim removed 6 bases at V and 2 bases at J, leaving 8 bases unmatched. The CDR3 spans 14 residues. CDR1 DFQATT and CDR2 SNEGSKA come from the germline V gene (reference sequence). CDR3 amino acids: CSASRGQVTDTQYF. The CDR3 nucleotides are TGCAGTGCCTCGAGGGGGCAGGTCACAGATACGCAGTATTTT.

This clonotype has ten or more counts. The rearrangement links TRBV2 to TRBJ1-2; no definite D call. V dropped 8 bases and J dropped 1 base, with 11 bases sitting between them. This CDR3 comprises 13 residues. Per germline, CDR1 SNHLY and CDR2 FYNNEI. The CDR3 bases are TGTGCCAGCGGGCGGCGGAGTAACTATGGCTACACCTTC. This codes for CASGRRSNYGYTF.